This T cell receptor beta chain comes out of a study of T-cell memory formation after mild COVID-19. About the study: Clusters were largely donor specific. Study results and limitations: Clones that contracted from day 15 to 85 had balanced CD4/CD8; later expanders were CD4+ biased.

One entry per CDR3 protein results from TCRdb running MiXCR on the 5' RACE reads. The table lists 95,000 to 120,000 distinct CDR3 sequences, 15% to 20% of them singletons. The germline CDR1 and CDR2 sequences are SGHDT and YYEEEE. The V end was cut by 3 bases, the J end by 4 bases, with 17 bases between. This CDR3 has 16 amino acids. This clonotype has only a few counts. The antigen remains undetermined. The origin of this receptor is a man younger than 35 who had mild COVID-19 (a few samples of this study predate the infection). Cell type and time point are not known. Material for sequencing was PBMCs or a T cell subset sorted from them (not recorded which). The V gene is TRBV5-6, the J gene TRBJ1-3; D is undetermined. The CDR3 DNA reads TGTGCCAGCAGCTATATATCGGACCCGGCGGGAAACACCATATATTTT. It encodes CASSYISDPAGNTIYF.